A selection of T cell receptor beta chains follows, all from one sample in a study of identifying expanded T cells in peripheral blood. Produced via immunoSEQ multiplex PCR; TCRdb's table is partial and in-frame only. The data contain about 78,000 clones, around four fifths of them singletons. The sequencing sample was made of blood. These receptors were obtained from a person aged 18 to 75 in good health. Each CDR3 is given without its conserved first and last residue.

V	CDR3
TRBV5-8	ASSMPLSRLGLIRPF
TRBV7-9	ASSFQAKNTEAF
TRBV4-1	ASSRGLAYSSYNEQF
TRBV28	ASTTTGVRETQY
TRBV5-1	ASSLVPAGGFRSYEQY
TRBV30	AWSRTVSGNTIY
TRBV28	ASTTLGQNYGYT
TRBV25-1	ASSEWTGVTEAF
TRBV5-1	ASRVDRGEQY
TRBV7-3	ASSLDRGANTGELF
TRBV5-1	ASSLELAKNIQY
TRBV7-3	ASSLALAGGGEQY
TRBV9	ASGEGQLNQPQH
TRBV28	ASRQGAVTGELF
TRBV18	ASSADASSYEQY
TRBV5-4	ASSLLSGRREQF
TRBV19	ASSHREEGQPQH
TRBV5-8	ASSFRGLGRAYEQY
TRBV19	ATRTQVGTGYEQY
TRBV2	ASRILARERSDEQF
TRBV12-2	ASRLFGPLEQY
TRBV6-5	ASSYATGGTQY